These T cell receptor beta chains were read from a single sample in a study of T cell changes during pregnancy in multiple sclerosis. The method was immunoSEQ multiplex PCR; TCRdb's version includes in-frame clones alone and lacks a portion of them. The table lists 45,000 to 55,000 clones, roughly 90% of them singletons. Sequenced material: peripheral blood, taken in the first trimester of pregnancy. These receptors all come from a female donor in good health, enrolled as a control in a pregnancy study. CDR3s include the opening cysteine and the closing phenylalanine or tryptophan. The D gene is left open where the match is weak.

>TRBD1|TRBV5-1
CASRLSPGQEYTIYF
>-|TRBV7-2
CASSLDGGSSGNTIYF
>TRBD2|TRBV6-6
CASSYDGLAGVKTQYF
>-|TRBV21-1
CASSIGGPKGGPKLFF
>TRBD1|TRBV4-3
CASSGLRDRGSPLHF
>TRBD1|TRBV9
CASSVAGGAFF
>TRBD1|TRBV6-1
CASSLRDRTEAFF
>-|TRBV6-6
CASSPLAVGETQYF
>TRBD2|TRBV9
CASSPRTASGRYTDTQYF
>-|TRBV7-7
CASSSQGGKVRGQETQYF
>TRBD2|TRBV5-1
CASSSLGASGQETQYF
>-|TRBV7-9
CASSSKHDEAFF
>-|TRBV5-6
CASSFRGSSNQPQHF
>-|TRBV14
CASSQESLRDSEAFF
>TRBD2|TRBV6-1
CASSELLQGAGREQYF
>TRBD2|TRBV7-9
CASSPGLAGGNTQYF
>-|TRBV16
CASSHRGGEQYF
>TRBD2|TRBV9
CASNSGSTNEQFF
>TRBD2|TRBV6-1
CASSEASGGATDTQYF
>TRBD2|TRBV11-3
CASSLATGTSGRTDTQYF
>TRBD2|TRBV11-2
CASSAGLAGTGELFF
>TRBD2|TRBV9
CASSVGAGGSYEQYF
>-|TRBV10-3
CAISDGLAADTQYF
>TRBD2|TRBV29-1
CSVDQLAGGNNNEQFF
>-|TRBV19
CASSAPLGNSDRPQHF
>TRBD2|TRBV5-1
CASSLTSGVVLDTQYF
>-|TRBV4-1
CASSRKDLAYEQYF
>-|TRBV2
CASSEGRGLTYEQYF
>-|TRBV19
CASSLGHPGHLPGF
>-|TRBV10-3
CAISERYESPLHF
>TRBD1|TRBV19
CASTDQGAATGELFF
>TRBD1|TRBV19
CASSISQGGNSPLHF
>TRBD2|TRBV7-2
CASSSRTSGPTLQFF
>-|TRBV6-4
CASRVGEKLFF
>TRBD1|TRBV5-1
CASSGDRGAEQYF
>TRBD2|TRBV18
CASSLTSGVADTQYF